Following are 25 T cell receptor beta chains from one sample sequenced in a study of CD8+ T cells in alopecia areata. As for treatment: oral pan-JAK inhibitor, 5-10 mg twice daily. Once RNA had been extracted, it was reverse transcribed into cDNA to act as the sequencing template. Only in-frame clones appear in the TCRdb table, and some are missing; sequencing was by immunoSEQ multiplex PCR. The data contain more than 200,000 clones, under 70% of them singletons. Sequenced here: CD4+ T cells sorted from blood, sampled at week 44, from a patient treated with tofacitinib. The receptor source for this set is a human donor with alopecia areata.

The rearrangement joins TRBV11-2 to TRBJ2-7, with TRBD1 as a possible D gene (5 bases). V was clipped by 6 bases and J by 6 bases, with 18 bases between them. The CDR3 covers 14 residues. From germline, CDR1 is SGHAT and CDR2 FQNNGV. CDR3 region: CASRQETASGEQYF. In DNA form, the CDR3 reads TGTGCCAGCAGGCAAGAGACAGCTTCTGGCGAGCAGTACTTC.

The J gene is TRBJ1-3, the V gene TRBV7-6, with 7 bases lining up with TRBD1. After removal of 4 bases from V and 0 bases from J, the junction contained 6 bases not matched to a gene. The CDR3 has 16 residues. Germline CDR1 SGHVS, CDR2 FNYEAQ. Written as DNA, the CDR3 is TGTGCCAGCAGCTCGCGCCGGGACAGCTCTGGAAACACCATATATTTT. Its protein product is CASSSRRDSSGNTIYF.

The rearrangement joins TRBV19 to TRBJ2-1, with D uncertain. The CDR3 is 15 amino acids. The ends were cut back, 3 bases at V and 3 bases at J, with 12 bases in the middle. Germline values: CDR1 LNHDA, CDR2 SQIVND (reference sequence). The CDR3 is CASSIRRNDYNEQFF. Written as DNA, the CDR3 is TGTGCCAGTAGTATCCGACGGAATGACTACAATGAGCAGTTCTTC.

CDR3 protein: CASSLGHAGNEQYF. CDR3 bases: TGTGCCAGCAGCCTCGGACATGCTGGGAACGAGCAGTACTTC. The chain joins TRBV9 to TRBJ2-7; D perhaps matches TRBD1 (5 bases). Germline values: CDR1 SGDLS, CDR2 YYNGEE. V lost 4 bases and J lost 5, with 16 bases in between. There are 14 residues in the CDR3. Supplemented by reference TRBV9 and TRBJ2-7, the full variable domain reads DSGVTQTPKHLITATGQRVTLRCSPRSGDLSVYWYQQSLDQGLQFLIQYYNGEERAKGNILERFSAQQFPDLHSELNLSSLELGDSALYFCASSLGHAGNEQYFGPGTRLTVT.

Only a few counts were recorded for this clone. The DNA for the CDR3 is TGCGCCAGCAGCACCGGACAGGGGGCTGGCGGGGAGCTGTTTTTT. Translated, it gives CASSTGQGAGGELFF. This sequence joins TRBV5-1 and TRBJ2-2; 11 bases are shared with TRBD1. The CDR3 covers 15 residues. V lost 4 bases and J lost 7; bases outside the gene matches: 6. CDR1 and CDR2 (germline): SGHRS, YFSETQ.

The chain recombines TRBV29-1 with TRBJ1-2; no clear D gene. There are 14 residues in the CDR3. The germline CDR1 and CDR2 sequences are SQVTM and ANQGSEA. The germline V and J ends were trimmed by 4 bases and 5 bases, with 17 bases remaining between them. Written as DNA, the CDR3 is TGCAGCGTTGGGAATTCGGACGGAGGATATGGCTACACCTTC. It translates to CSVGNSDGGYGYTF. The variable domain in full, with the rest retrieved from reference TRBV29-1 and TRBJ1-2, is SAVISQKPSRDICQRGTSLTIQCQVDSQVTMMFWYRQQPGQSLTLIATANQGSEATYESGFVIDKFPISRPNLTFSTLTVSNMSPEDSSIYLCSVGNSDGGYGYTFGSGTRLTVV.

The chain joins TRBV9 to TRBJ2-2; 7 nucleotides match TRBD2. The CDR3 totals 16 residues. Losses at the gene ends were 0 bases for V and 7 bases for J; bases not matched to a gene: 9. CDR1 and CDR2 (germline): SGDLS, YYNGEE. Written as DNA, the CDR3 is TGTGCCAGCAGCGTAGCTCGGAGGGCGGGGGACGGGGAGCTGTTTTTT. It is translated as CASSVARRAGDGELFF.

The genes are TRBV29-1 and TRBJ2-7; D uncertain. CDR3 size: 12 residues. Trimming cost V 5 bases and J 1 base, with 9 bases left between them. The V gene's germline CDR1 is SQVTM and CDR2 ANQGSEA. In DNA, the CDR3 is TGCAGCGTTAGTGGGGAATCCTACGAGCAGTACTTC. It translates to CSVSGESYEQYF.

The chain joins TRBV19 to TRBJ2-3; TRBD1 is a possible D gene (5 bases). Between the trimmed V and J ends, which lost 1 base and 2 bases, there was a span of 16 bases. This CDR3 region has 17 residues. CDR1 and CDR2 (germline): LNHDA, SQIVND (reference sequence). The CDR3 coding sequence is TGTGCCAGTAGTATAGCCGGAGCTAGGGGCGCCACAGATACGCAGTATTTT. It translates to CASSIAGARGATDTQYF.

This clone was picked up a small number of times. The V gene is TRBV29-1, the J gene TRBJ2-3, with TRBD2 identical over 10 bases. Germline CDR1 and CDR2: SQVTM and ANQGSEA. There are 16 residues in the CDR3. Losses at the gene ends were 6 bases for V and 2 bases for J; bases not matched to a gene: 11. Here the CDR3 DNA reads TGCAGCGTCGTGCCGCTAGCGGGGGACCACACAGATACGCAGTATTTT. Its protein product is CSVVPLAGDHTDTQYF.

V gene TRBV5-1 combines with J gene TRBJ2-1; TRBD2 might be the D (7 bases). V was cut by 4 bases and J by 0 bases, with 14 bases left in between. This CDR3 has 16 residues. CDR1 is SGHRS and CDR2 is YFSETQ in the germline V gene. CDR3 residues: CASSLRGASSYNEQFF. The CDR3 DNA reads as TGCGCCAGCAGCCTTCGGGGGGCCAGCTCCTACAATGAGCAGTTCTTC.

The chain carries TRBV20-1 and TRBJ2-3; D is undetermined. This CDR3 region has 10 residues. Germline lookup yields CDR1 DFQATT and CDR2 SNEGSKA (reference sequence). Trimming removed 5 bases at V and 6 bases at J, with 6 bases between. The CDR3 sequence: CSADKDTQYF. The CDR3 DNA follows: TGCAGTGCTGACAAGGATACGCAGTATTTT.

The V call is TRBV15, the J call TRBJ2-2; tentatively, D is TRBD1 or TRBD2 (5 bases each). This CDR3 contains 17 residues. The germline gives CDR1 LNHNV, CDR2 YYDKDF (reference sequence). V shed 3 bases and J shed 5 bases, with 19 bases lying between them. The CDR3 bases are TGTGCCACCAGCAGGGGGAAACCGGGGCTAACTACCGGGGAGCTGTTTTTT. It codes for CATSRGKPGLTTGELFF.

A few counts support this clone. V usage is TRBV29-1 and J usage is TRBJ1-5; 8 nucleotides align to TRBD1. This CDR3 region has 15 residues. Germline V lookup: CDR1 SQVTM, CDR2 ANQGSEA. J was trimmed by 2 bases and V by 4 bases; bases with no gene match: 7. CDR3 loop: CSVVFGQGGNQPQHF. The CDR3 region has the DNA TGCAGCGTTGTTTTCGGACAGGGAGGCAATCAGCCCCAGCATTTT. The whole variable domain, remainder taken from reference TRBV29-1 and TRBJ1-5, is SAVISQKPSRDICQRGTSLTIQCQVDSQVTMMFWYRQQPGQSLTLIATANQGSEATYESGFVIDKFPISRPNLTFSTLTVSNMSPEDSSIYLCSVVFGQGGNQPQHFGDGTRLSIL.

This clone was seen more than once but under ten times. The V call is TRBV20-1, the J call TRBJ2-7, with 7 bases identical to TRBD2. CDR3 size: 11 residues. Germline V gives CDR1 DFQATT, CDR2 SNEGSKA (reference sequence). Trimming took 2 bases from V and 7 from J; bases not matched to a gene: 2. This CDR3 is CSARTSDEQYF. The CDR3 DNA follows: TGCAGTGCTAGAACTAGCGATGAGCAGTACTTC.

This clone has more than one count but fewer than ten. The V call is TRBV7-9, the J call TRBJ2-1; D unclear. This CDR3 is built from 16 residues. The V end lost 2 bases, the J end lost 2 bases, and 13 bases lay between the germline ends. Per the germline V gene, CDR1 is SEHNR and CDR2 is FQNEAQ (reference sequence). The CDR3 loop reads CASSLRASITYNEQFF. DNA of the CDR3: TGTGCCAGCAGCTTACGGGCCAGTATCACCTACAATGAGCAGTTCTTC.

This chain's CDR3 is CASSLLGKDTEAFF. The CDR3 DNA reads as TGTGCCAGCAGTTTATTGGGGAAGGACACTGAAGCTTTCTTT. The chain has TRBV27 and TRBJ1-1; D is unclear. Germline CDR1 MNHEY, CDR2 SMNVEV (reference sequence). The CDR3 sequence is 14 residues long. V was cut by 1 base and J by 3 bases, with 9 bases left in between.

This clone was counted a single time. The chain couples TRBV13 to TRBJ1-1; D call uncertain. The CDR3 contains 12 residues. V lost 7 bases and J lost 3, with 9 bases in between. CDR1 and CDR2 (germline): PRHDT, FYEKMQ (reference sequence). Here the CDR3 DNA reads TGTGCCAGCAACGCGGCGGACACTGAAGCTTTCTTT. Translated: CASNAADTEAFF.

The CDR3 here is CSVRNRVPYEQYF. The CDR3 DNA follows: TGCAGCGTTAGGAACAGGGTCCCCTACGAGCAGTACTTC. This chain connects TRBV29-1 to TRBJ2-7; D may be TRBD1 (6 bases). The CDR3 contains 13 residues. Germline CDR1 SQVTM, CDR2 ANQGSEA. V lost 5 bases and J 2 bases, leaving 13 bases between the germline ends.

This sequence joins TRBV29-1 and TRBJ2-5; 8 nucleotides align to TRBD1. Trimming at V came to 6 bases and at J to 4 bases, leaving 4 bases not matched to a gene. CDR3 size: 12 residues. Germline lookup yields CDR1 SQVTM and CDR2 ANQGSEA. The CDR3 region is CSVGTGGETQYF. CDR3 bases: TGCAGCGTCGGCACAGGGGGAGAGACCCAGTACTTC.

The chain couples TRBV29-1 to TRBJ1-4; no firm D call. The CDR3 runs to 12 residues. The ends were cut back, 4 bases at V and 6 bases at J, with 9 bases in the middle. Germline V gives CDR1 SQVTM, CDR2 ANQGSEA. In DNA form, the CDR3 reads TGCAGCGTTGGTTCAAGGGATGAAAAACTGTTTTTT. It specifies CSVGSRDEKLFF. The entire variable domain, with the rest obtained from reference TRBV29-1 and TRBJ1-4, is as follows: SAVISQKPSRDICQRGTSLTIQCQVDSQVTMMFWYRQQPGQSLTLIATANQGSEATYESGFVIDKFPISRPNLTFSTLTVSNMSPEDSSIYLCSVGSRDEKLFFGSGTQLSVL.

This chain links TRBV29-1 with TRBJ2-3, with 8 bases identical to TRBD1. The CDR3 length is 14 residues. Germline values: CDR1 SQVTM, CDR2 ANQGSEA. V was pared by 7 bases and J by 4 bases, with 10 bases of the junction left unmatched. CDR3 in DNA: TGCAGCGCGGAAGGACAGGGTGTATCAGATACGCAGTATTTT. It yields the protein CSAEGQGVSDTQYF.

The V and J genes are TRBV27 and TRBJ1-2; TRBD1 matches 8 bases. The CDR3 extends over 16 amino acids. The J segment lost 6 bases and the V segment lost 6 bases, leaving 15 bases of the junction unmatched. The germline V gene has CDR1 MNHEY and CDR2 SMNVEV (reference sequence). CDR3 coding DNA: TGTGCCAGCAGGACAAGGACAGGGCAGGCGGAAAATGGCTACACCTTC. This translates into CASRTRTGQAENGYTF.

The V and J genes are TRBV27 and TRBJ2-7; D is possibly TRBD2 (6 bases). CDR1 MNHEY and CDR2 SMNVEV come from the germline V gene (reference sequence). The CDR3 sequence is 15 residues long. V was cut by 3 bases and J by 1 base, with 13 bases left in between. CDR3 nucleotide sequence: TGTGCCAGCAGTTTCTCGGGCCTAGCGTCCTACGAGCAGTACTTC. Translated: CASSFSGLASYEQYF.

The rearrangement links TRBV6-5 to TRBJ2-5; 8 bases match TRBD1. V gave up 4 bases and J gave up 5 bases; unmatched junction bases: 6. Germline CDR1 MNHEY, CDR2 SVGAGI. The CDR3 has 14 residues. The CDR3 DNA reads as TGTGCCAGCAGTTCAGGACAGGGCACGGAGACCCAGTACTTC. It translates to CASSSGQGTETQYF.